One and the same sample provided the 24 T cell receptor beta chains below, sequenced in a study of blood T cell repertoires in COVID-19 (dated by TCRdb to the early 2020s). Libraries were constructed by the immunoSEQ multiplex PCR assay. TCRdb re-hosts the immuneACCESS table, in-frame sequences only. Its copies lack some clones; in the studies checked, an unresolved V gene accounts for under half of them, and the cause for the rest is not known. The sample yields over 25,000 clones; 65% to 90% were counted once. Together, the top ten hold under 30% of the sample. The sample was peripheral blood. Every receptor here comes from a human donor in a cohort sampled during active COVID-19.

Only one count was recorded for this clone. V and J are TRBV27 and TRBJ2-7; 8 nucleotides match TRBD1. V gave up 6 bases and J gave up 6 bases; unmatched junction bases: 13. The CDR3 covers 15 residues. Germline CDR1 is MNHEY and CDR2 is SMNVEV (reference sequence). The CDR3 region is CASSEIQGASGEQYF. The CDR3 DNA follows: TGTGCCAGCAGCGAGATCCAGGGGGCTTCGGGCGAGCAGTACTTC.

Worth noting for this clone: The junction does not match germline at one end; this may be a read error. As DNA, the CDR3 is TGTGCTAGCAGCTTAGGGAACAGGGTCGACACCGGGGAGCTGTTTTTT. It is translated as CASSLGNRVDTGELFF. This rearrangement joins TRBV7-7 to TRBJ2-2, with D tentatively TRBD1 (6 bases). From germline, CDR1 is SSHAT and CDR2 FNYEAQ (reference sequence). This CDR3 spans 16 amino acids.

The count of this clone is one. The chain links TRBV2 to TRBJ2-1; 8 bases map to TRBD2. J lost 3 bases, V lost 3 bases, and 7 bases had no gene match. This CDR3 has 16 residues. From germline, CDR1 is SNHLY and CDR2 FYNNEI. The CDR3 loop reads CASSDLAGVFYNEQFF. For the CDR3, the DNA is TGTGCCAGCAGTGATCTAGCGGGCGTTTTCTACAATGAGCAGTTCTTC.

The genes are TRBV30 and TRBJ2-7; 10 positions agree with TRBD1. The germline gives CDR1 GTSNPN, CDR2 SVGIG (reference sequence). The CDR3 runs 15 residues. Trimming at V came to 2 bases and at J to 6 bases, leaving 10 bases not matched to a gene. CDR3 amino acids: CAWSLWTGGEGEQYF. The CDR3 DNA reads as TGTGCCTGGAGTTTGTGGACAGGGGGTGAAGGCGAGCAGTACTTC. Based on the CDR3 plus reference TRBV30 and TRBJ2-7, the full variable domain is SQTIHQWPATLVQPVGSPLSLECTVEGTSNPNLYWYRQAAGRGLQLLFYSVGIGQISSEVPQNLSASRPQDRQFILSSKKLLLSDSGFYLCAWSLWTGGEGEQYFGPGTRLTVT.

The rearrangement joins TRBV3-1 (or the pseudogene TRBV3-2) to TRBJ2-3, with 10 positions matching TRBD2. Germline assignment: CDR1 LGHDT and CDR2 YNNKEL (reference sequence). V was pared by 0 bases and J by 10 bases, with 10 bases of the junction left unmatched. The length of the CDR3 is 16 residues. CDR3 DNA sequence: TGTGCCAGCAGCCAAGAAGGAATAGCGGGGGGCCGGGCGCAGTATTTT. Its translation: CASSQEGIAGGRAQYF.

Only a few counts were recorded for this clone. This chain joins TRBV12-5 and TRBJ2-1; 9 bases are shared with TRBD1. CDR1 is LGHNT and CDR2 is FRNRAP in the germline V gene. There are 19 residues in the CDR3. Losses at the gene ends were 0 bases for V and 6 bases for J; bases not matched to a gene: 15. The CDR3 coding sequence is TGTGCTAGTGGTTTGGTACAGAATCTCCGGACAGGGGACTCCAATGAGCAGTTCTTC. Translated, it gives CASGLVQNLRTGDSNEQFF.

The rearrangement uses TRBV10-1 and TRBJ1-1, with unresolved D. The ends were cut back, 2 bases at V and 6 bases at J, with 10 bases in the middle. In germline, CDR1 is WNHNN, CDR2 SYGVQD (reference sequence). The CDR3 has 13 residues. CDR3 in DNA: TGCGCCAGCAGTGAGCGGGAATGGCCTGAAGCTTTCTTT. Protein sequence: CASSEREWPEAFF.

The chain has TRBV7-9 and TRBJ1-1, with TRBD1 identical over 9 bases. Trimming took 5 bases from V and 1 from J; bases not matched to a gene: 5. This CDR3 contains 15 residues. Germline V lookup: CDR1 SEHNR, CDR2 FQNEAQ (reference sequence). The CDR3 DNA reads TGTGCCAGCAGCCCAGGACAGGGGTGGAACACTGAAGCTTTCTTT. It encodes CASSPGQGWNTEAFF.

This sequence joins TRBV4-3 and TRBJ2-7, with TRBD2 as a possible D gene (6 bases). V gave up 0 bases and J gave up 0 bases, with 9 bases separating them. Germline V gene lookup returns CDR1 LGHNA and CDR2 YSLEER. The CDR3 is made up of 15 amino acids. CDR3 amino acids: CASSQDRDFSYEQYF. DNA for the CDR3: TGCGCCAGCAGCCAAGACCGGGACTTCTCCTACGAGCAGTACTTC.

The genes are TRBV7-9 and TRBJ2-3; D tentatively reads TRBD1 or TRBD2 (6 bases each). The germline CDR1 and CDR2 sequences are SEHNR and FQNEAQ (reference sequence). The CDR3 extends over 14 amino acids. V lost 5 bases to trimming and J lost 2 bases, with 11 bases between them. CDR3 sequence reads: CASSKGGLTDTQYF. The DNA of the CDR3 is TGTGCCAGCAGCAAAGGGGGGCTCACAGATACGCAGTATTTT.

The CDR3 sequence: CASSPLEEGRSSYEQYF. CDR3 DNA: TGTGCCAGCAGCCCCCTGGAAGAGGGTAGGAGCTCCTACGAGCAGTACTTC. The chain joins TRBV7-3 to TRBJ2-7; D perhaps matches TRBD2 (5 bases). The CDR3 runs to 17 residues. CDR1 is SGHTA, CDR2 FQGTGA, per germline. Trimming took off 5 bases at V and 0 bases at J, with 20 bases between the two ends. The full variable domain, in which reference TRBV7-3 and TRBJ2-7 provide the parts outside the CDR3, is GAGVSQTPSNKVTEKGKYVELRCDPISGHTALYWYRQSLGQGPEFLIYFQGTGAADDSGLPNDRFFAVRPEGSVSTLKIQRTERGDSAVYLCASSPLEEGRSSYEQYFGPGTRLTVT.

J is TRBJ1-6 and V is TRBV5-1; 7 nucleotides align to TRBD1. The V gene's germline CDR1 is SGHRS and CDR2 YFSETQ. This CDR3 has 16 amino acids. J lost 3 bases, V lost 1 base, and 4 bases had no gene match. CDR3 in amino acids: CASSLMGQIYNSPLHF. CDR3 in DNA: TGCGCCAGCAGCTTGATGGGACAGATCTATAATTCACCCCTCCACTTT.

The rearrangement joins TRBV4-1 to TRBJ1-5; TRBD1 agrees at 10 bases. CDR1 is MGHRA, CDR2 YSYEKL, per germline. The CDR3 spans 15 residues. The junction had 6 bases not matched to a gene; V was cut back by 3 bases and J by 7 bases. Here the CDR3 reads CASSQPGTGVQPQHF. The CDR3 DNA reads TGCGCCAGCAGCCAGCCGGGGACAGGGGTGCAGCCCCAGCATTTT.

This clone was seen only once. V is TRBV13 and J is TRBJ2-3; TRBD1 might be the D (6 bases). The ends were cut back, 4 bases at V and 3 bases at J, with 8 bases in the middle. There are 13 residues in the CDR3. Germline CDR1 PRHDT, CDR2 FYEKMQ (reference sequence). CDR3 nucleotide sequence: TGTGCCAGCAGCTCAACAGGGACAGATACGCAGTATTTT. The encoded protein is CASSSTGTDTQYF.

J is TRBJ2-1 and V is TRBV4-2, with TRBD2 matching over 7 bases. CDR3 length equals 15 residues. Germline assignment: CDR1 LGHNA and CDR2 YNFKEQ. V gave up 3 bases and J gave up 3 bases; unmatched junction bases: 5. CDR3 region: CASSQPGDYYNEQFF. The DNA of the CDR3 is TGTGCCAGCAGCCAGCCCGGGGACTACTACAATGAGCAGTTCTTC.

The chain couples TRBV27 to TRBJ1-6; TRBD1 matches 9 bases. Trimming at V came to 8 bases and at J to 3 bases, leaving 2 bases not matched to a gene. Per the germline V gene, CDR1 is MNHEY and CDR2 is SMNVEV (reference sequence). There are 14 residues in the CDR3. The CDR3: CASQDRGYNSPLHF. The CDR3, as DNA: TGTGCCAGCCAGGACAGGGGCTATAATTCACCCCTCCACTTT.

V usage is TRBV30 and J usage is TRBJ1-2, with 9 bases aligning to TRBD1. Germline CDR1 and CDR2: GTSNPN and SVGIG (reference sequence). V shed 3 bases, J shed 6 bases, and the junction held 5 bases outside the gene matches. The CDR3 length is 13 residues. The CDR3 region is CAWSLTGGDGYTF. CDR3 nucleotide sequence: TGTGCCTGGAGCCTAACAGGGGGCGATGGCTACACCTTC.

The chain uses TRBV5-6 and TRBJ2-7; tentatively, D is TRBD1 (6 bases). The V and J ends lost 1 base and 4 bases respectively, with 6 bases between them. CDR3 length: 12 residues. Germline V gene data show CDR1 as SGHDT and CDR2 as YYEEEE. The CDR3 loop reads CASSLTGYEQYF. The DNA of the CDR3 is TGTGCCAGCAGCTTGACAGGGTACGAGCAGTACTTC.

This sequence joins TRBV10-3 and TRBJ1-3, with D maybe TRBD1 (6 bases). This CDR3 region has 13 residues. The V gene lost 11 bases and the J gene lost 4 bases, with 15 bases spanning the gap. Germline V gene lookup returns CDR1 ENHRY and CDR2 SYGVKD. DNA for the CDR3: TGTGCCGCTAACCAGGGGCAAGGAAACACCATATATTTT. As protein: CAANQGQGNTIYF.

V usage is TRBV19 and J usage is TRBJ2-7; perhaps TRBD1 as D (5 bases). In germline, CDR1 is LNHDA, CDR2 SQIVND (reference sequence). The V end lost 1 base, the J end lost 1 base, and 11 bases lay between the germline ends. The CDR3 runs 15 residues. CDR3 amino acids: CASSIAGFGSYEQYF. In DNA form, the CDR3 reads TGTGCCAGTAGTATAGCAGGGTTCGGGTCCTACGAGCAGTACTTC.

The chain couples TRBV4-3 to TRBJ1-2; perhaps TRBD1 as D (6 bases). The V end was cut by 4 bases, the J end by 8 bases, with 14 bases between. The CDR3 loop spans 13 amino acids. Per the germline V gene, CDR1 is LGHNA and CDR2 is YSLEER. The CDR3 sequence is CASSLIQGSGYTF. For the CDR3, the DNA is TGCGCCAGCAGCCTAATACAGGGATCCGGCTACACCTTC.

This rearrangement joins TRBV5-4 to TRBJ2-1, with 9 nucleotides matching TRBD2. The CDR3 totals 17 residues. V trimming: 0 bases; J trimming: 0 bases; junction bases outside the gene matches: 4. Per germline, CDR1 SGHNT and CDR2 YYREEE (reference sequence). This chain's CDR3 is CASSLGSGGSSYNEQFF. Written as DNA, the CDR3 is TGTGCCAGCAGCTTGGGTAGCGGGGGTAGCTCCTACAATGAGCAGTTCTTC.

The chain has TRBV27 and TRBJ2-5; D call uncertain. Germline V CDR1 and CDR2: MNHEY, SMNVEV (reference sequence). V gave up 6 bases and J gave up 6 bases, with 8 bases separating them. The CDR3 runs to 11 residues. The CDR3 region is CASRARKTQYF. DNA for the CDR3: TGTGCCAGCAGAGCTAGGAAGACCCAGTACTTC.

In this sample, this clone turned up a few times. J is TRBJ1-5 and V is TRBV3-1 (or the pseudogene TRBV3-2); 8 bases align to TRBD1. Germline-derived CDR1 and CDR2 are LGHDT and YNNKEL (reference sequence). CDR3 length equals 15 residues. Losses at the gene ends were 4 bases for V and 7 bases for J; bases not matched to a gene: 9. CDR3 DNA sequence: TGTGCCAGCAGCCCGGGCAGGGGGCGCGGGCAGCCCCAGCATTTT. It encodes CASSPGRGRGQPQHF.